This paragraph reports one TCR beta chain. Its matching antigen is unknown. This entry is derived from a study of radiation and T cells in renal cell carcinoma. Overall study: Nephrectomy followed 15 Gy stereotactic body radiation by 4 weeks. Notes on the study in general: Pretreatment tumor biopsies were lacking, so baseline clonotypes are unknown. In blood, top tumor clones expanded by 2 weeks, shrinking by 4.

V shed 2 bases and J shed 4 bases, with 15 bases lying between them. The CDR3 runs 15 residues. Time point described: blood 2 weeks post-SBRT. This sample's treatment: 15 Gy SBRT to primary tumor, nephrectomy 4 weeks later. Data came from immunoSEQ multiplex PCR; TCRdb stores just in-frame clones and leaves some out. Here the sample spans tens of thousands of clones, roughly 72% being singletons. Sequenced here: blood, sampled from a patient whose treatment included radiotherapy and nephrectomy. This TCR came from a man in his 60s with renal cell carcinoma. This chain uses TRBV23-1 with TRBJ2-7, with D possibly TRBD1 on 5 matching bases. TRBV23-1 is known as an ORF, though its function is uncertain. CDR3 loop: CASSQGHLNPYEQYV. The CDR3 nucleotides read TGCGCCAGCAGTCAAGGACACCTAAACCCATACGAGCAGTACGTC.